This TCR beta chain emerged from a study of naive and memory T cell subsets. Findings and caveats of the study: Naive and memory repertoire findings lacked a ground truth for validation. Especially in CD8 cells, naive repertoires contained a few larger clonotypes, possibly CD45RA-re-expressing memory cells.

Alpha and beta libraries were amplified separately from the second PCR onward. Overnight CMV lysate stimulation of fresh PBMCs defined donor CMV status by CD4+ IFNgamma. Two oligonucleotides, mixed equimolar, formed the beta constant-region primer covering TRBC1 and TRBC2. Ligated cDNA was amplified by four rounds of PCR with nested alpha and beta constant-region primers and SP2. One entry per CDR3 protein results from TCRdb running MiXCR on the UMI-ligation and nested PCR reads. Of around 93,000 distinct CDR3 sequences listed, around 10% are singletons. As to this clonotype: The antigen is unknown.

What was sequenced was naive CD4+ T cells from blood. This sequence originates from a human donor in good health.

CDR3 coding DNA: TGTGCCACCTCAGGGTGGGGGAGCGGAATCCAAGAGACCCAGTACTTC. Translated, it gives CATSGWGSGIQETQYF. The gene calls are TRBV15 and TRBJ2-5, with D perhaps TRBD1 or TRBD2 (5 bases each). Between the trimmed V and J ends, which lost 8 bases and 1 base, there was a span of 20 bases. The CDR3 totals 16 residues. CDR1 is LNHNV and CDR2 is YYDKDF in the germline V gene (reference sequence).